This TCR beta chain originates from a study of regulatory T cells in long-lasting Graves disease (dated by TCRdb to the early 2020s). With respect to the entire study: To count as having persistent Graves' disease, a patient had to have received antithyroid drug treatment for over 5 years with TSH receptor autoantibodies remaining persistently positive. Patients with persistent Graves' disease were compared with patients with newly diagnosed Graves' disease using TCR sequencing and RNA sequencing of peripheral blood. Persistent Graves' disease patients in the clinical cohort had taken antithyroid drugs for roughly ten years on average. A total of roughly 33 samples were covered by TCR sequencing, comprising roughly 13 persistent and roughly 20 newly diagnosed Graves' disease patients. The study took place in China and was registered as a clinical trial.

This clonotype was observed a few times. It lacks a known antigen. Qualities for individual bases were not recorded, and no much larger clone is one base off. Broad study findings and their caveats: Compared with newly diagnosed patients, patients with persistent Graves' disease had lower TCR Shannon entropy and fewer highly expanded clones, which suggests clonal expansion. Sequencing and analysis were limited to the TCR beta chain. Persistent disease showed preferential use of TRBV28, TRBJ1-2 and TRBJ2-5, whereas newly diagnosed disease favored TRBV20-1 and TRBJ2-1. The study examined only peripheral blood because the primary lesion, thyroid tissue, could not be accessed. A larger number of public clonotypes was shared among persistent patients (fewer than 3,000) than among newly diagnosed patients (approximately 930). The small sample size was acknowledged by the authors as a limitation that may reduce accuracy.

The method behind the library was multiplex PCR. Sequencing relied on an Illumina HiSeq 4000. To build TCR beta libraries, CDR3 regions were amplified by Arm-PCR using iRepertoire HTBI primers. Before sequencing, the PCR products went through gel purification. The authors processed their data as follows. Gene usage analysis of CDR3 amino acid clonotypes relied on the roughly 60 TRBV and 15 or so TRBJ segments identified across samples. COPE and FqMerger were used to merge the filtered high-quality paired reads into contigs. Contigs were aligned with BLAST to IMGT TRBV, TRBD and TRBJ reference genes, and CDR3 was defined per IMGT. Any clonotype with a frequency above 0.1% was classified as a highly expanded clone. Shannon entropy was used to measure repertoire diversity, and the Gini coefficient was used to measure V-J evenness. A clonotype was considered public if more than one individual shared it. TCRdb handled the public reads itself, with Q25 trimming in fastp and clone calling in MiXCR, and kept productive beta chains. Rows with a matching CDR3 protein are joined into one entry that keeps the most common DNA and genes. It is TCRdb's table, rather than the study itself, that gives the V and J calls and clone size. This sample has about 450,000 distinct CDR3 sequences in its table, and 23% of those were observed once. About 27% of the sample is taken by the ten largest.

Explained via the paper, the time point label denotes: persistent/refractory GD, antithyroid drugs over 5 years with positive TRAb. For both TCR sequencing and RNA sequencing, RNA was extracted from PBMCs in TRIzol. The diagnosis of Graves' disease was made according to American Thyroid Association guidelines. Recruitment of patients was carried out at an endocrinology department in Xi'an, China. Each patient gave approximately 10 milliliters of peripheral blood, collected in an EDTA anticoagulant tube. Ficoll Paque Plus density gradient separation was used to isolate PBMCs, and no further T cell sorting was performed. An Agilent 2100 Bioanalyzer and agarose gel were used to check RNA quality, while a NanoDrop 2000 measured RNA concentration. CDR1 and CDR2 are drawn from the germline V gene: SGHTA, FQGNSA. The V end gives up 5 bases and the J end 0 bases, leaving 6 bases in the junction not matched to a gene. From cysteine to phenylalanine, the CDR3 is 15 amino acids long. Of all the DNA, just the CDR3 is kept, 45 bases in frame from base 1.

The sample was peripheral blood mononuclear cells (PBMCs), taken when the disease was refractory, from a patient treated with antithyroid drugs. The sequence was collected from a female donor with Graves disease. Recombination linked TRBV7-2 to TRBJ2-7, with TRBD1 matching 8 junction bases. The CDR3 sequence is CASSQGASSSYEQYF. The nucleotide sequence reads TGTGCCAGCAGCCAGGGGGCATCCAGCTCCTACGAGCAGTACTTC.